The next 20 T cell receptor beta chains were all read from a single sample in a study of T cell changes during pregnancy in multiple sclerosis. Profiling relied on immunoSEQ multiplex PCR, and the TCRdb table lists in-frame clones only, not all of them. This table holds about 76,000 clones, 93% found once. Source: peripheral blood, taken in the second trimester of pregnancy. The receptors here all came from a female donor with multiple sclerosis, enrolled in a pregnancy study.

The chain joins TRBV19 to TRBJ2-5; the match to TRBD1 covers 7 bases. Germline trimming cut 5 bases from V and 5 bases from J; bases unmatched to any gene: 11. CDR3 length: 15 amino acids. Germline CDR1 reads LNHDA; CDR2 reads SQIVND (reference sequence). The CDR3 DNA reads TGTGCCAGTAGTTCAACGACAGGGAGTAGGGAGACCCAGTACTTC. Protein product: CASSSTTGSRETQYF.

The V call is TRBV9, the J call TRBJ2-7; D gene unclear. V lost 0 bases and J 0 bases, leaving 10 bases between the germline ends. The V gene's germline CDR1 is SGDLS and CDR2 YYNGEE. CDR3 length equals 15 residues. CDR3 bases: TGTGCCAGCAGCGTAGATAGTGTTAGCTCCTACGAGCAGTACTTC. It codes for CASSVDSVSSYEQYF.

The chain couples TRBV5-1 to TRBJ1-2; 7 positions agree with TRBD1. J gave up 6 bases and V 4 bases, and 6 bases lay outside the gene matches. CDR3 length equals 13 residues. The germline V gene has CDR1 SGHRS and CDR2 YFSETQ. The CDR3 protein is CASSVGQLDGYTF. The DNA for the CDR3 is TGCGCCAGCAGCGTGGGACAGTTGGATGGCTACACCTTC.

J is TRBJ1-2 and V is TRBV5-6, with a possible D match to TRBD1 (5 bases). The CDR3 loop spans 15 amino acids. Per the germline V gene, CDR1 is SGHDT and CDR2 is YYEEEE. With 0 bases removed from V and 0 bases from J, the gap between germline ends came to 9 bases. The chain's CDR3 is CASSLVQGPNYGYTF. As DNA, the CDR3 is TGTGCCAGCAGCTTGGTTCAGGGCCCTAACTATGGCTACACCTTC.

This clone was picked up a small number of times. V and J are TRBV28 and TRBJ2-7; tentative D call: TRBD2 (5 bases). V was trimmed by 2 bases and J by 0 bases, leaving 11 bases between them. The CDR3 covers 15 residues. The germline CDR1 and CDR2 sequences are MDHEN and SYDVKM. CDR3: CASSLGRGSSYEQYF. The CDR3 region has the DNA TGTGCCAGCAGTTTAGGACGGGGAAGCTCCTACGAGCAGTACTTC. The variable domain in full, completed from reference TRBV28 and TRBJ2-7, reads DVKVTQSSRYLVKRTGEKVFLECVQDMDHENMFWYRQDPGLGLRLIYFSYDVKMKEKGDIPEGYSVSREKKERFSLILESASTNQTSMYLCASSLGRGSSYEQYFGPGTRLTVT.

The rearrangement joins TRBV15 to TRBJ1-1, with D uncertain. Deletions cut 5 bases from V and 0 bases from J, with 13 bases between. Germline lookup yields CDR1 LNHNV and CDR2 YYDKDF (reference sequence). The CDR3 length is 15 residues. CDR3 residues: CATSGRHGLNTEAFF. As DNA, the CDR3 is TGTGCCACCAGCGGTAGACACGGATTGAACACTGAAGCTTTCTTT.

This clone was recorded once. The chain combines TRBV9 with TRBJ1-3; no clear D. V shed 0 bases and J shed 4 bases, with 5 bases lying between them. Per germline, CDR1 SGDLS and CDR2 YYNGEE. The CDR3 consists of 13 residues. CDR3 protein: CASSVGEGNTIYF. Here the CDR3 DNA reads TGTGCCAGCAGCGTAGGCGAAGGAAACACCATATATTTT.

This clone was seen only once. The chain joins TRBV7-9 to TRBJ2-1; 10 nucleotides line up with TRBD2. Losses at the gene ends were 3 bases for V and 5 bases for J; bases not matched to a gene: 1. Germline loops: CDR1 SEHNR, CDR2 FQNEAQ (reference sequence). The CDR3 totals 14 residues. The CDR3 DNA follows: TGTGCCAGCAGCTTCCTAGCGGGAGACAATGAGCAGTTCTTC. Its protein is CASSFLAGDNEQFF.

Only one count was recorded for this clone. V gene TRBV7-9 combines with J gene TRBJ2-2; D remains ambiguous. Germline values: CDR1 SEHNR, CDR2 FQNEAQ (reference sequence). Trimming pared 7 bases from V and 2 bases from J, leaving 14 bases between. This CDR3 contains 15 residues. The chain's CDR3 is CASTQSTVNTGELFF. The CDR3 DNA reads TGTGCCAGCACCCAGAGCACAGTAAACACCGGGGAGCTGTTTTTT.

The chain employs TRBV25-1 and TRBJ2-3, with 8 bases fitting TRBD2. The CDR3 runs to 15 residues. Losses at the gene ends were 8 bases for V and 2 bases for J; bases not matched to a gene: 9. Per germline, CDR1 MGHDK and CDR2 SYGVNS. The CDR3 nucleotides are TGTGCCAGCTCCTGGGCGGGGGGCGACACAGATACGCAGTATTTT. Translating gives CASSWAGGDTDTQYF.

V usage is TRBV5-4 and J usage is TRBJ2-1; 7 bases are a match to TRBD2. Trimming took 1 base from V and 6 from J; bases not matched to a gene: 7. The germline CDR1 and CDR2 sequences are SGHNT and YYREEE (reference sequence). This CDR3 has 15 residues. CDR3 protein: CASSLRSSGPNEQFF. The CDR3 DNA follows: TGTGCCAGCAGCTTGCGCTCTAGCGGCCCCAATGAGCAGTTCTTC. Together with reference TRBV5-4 and TRBJ2-1, the CDR3 gives the full variable domain: ETGVTQSPTHLIKTRGQQVTLRCSSQSGHNTVSWYQQALGQGPQFIFQYYREEENGRGNFPPRFSGLQFPNYSSELNVNALELDDSALYLCASSLRSSGPNEQFFGPGTRLTVL.

The rearrangement joins TRBV13 to TRBJ2-3; TRBD1 matches at 7 bases. Germline values: CDR1 PRHDT, CDR2 FYEKMQ (reference sequence). V was clipped by 4 bases and J by 0 bases; unmatched bases: 4. This CDR3 comprises 15 residues. DNA of the CDR3: TGTGCCAGCAGCTCGGGACAGACCAGCACAGATACGCAGTATTTT. Its protein is CASSSGQTSTDTQYF. The whole variable domain, remainder taken from reference TRBV13 and TRBJ2-3, is AAGVIQSPRHLIKEKRETATLKCYPIPRHDTVYWYQQGPGQDPQFLISFYEKMQSDKGSIPDRFSAQQFSDYHSELNMSSLELGDSALYFCASSSGQTSTDTQYFGPGTRLTVL.

The chain carries TRBV6-6 and TRBJ2-5; a possible D gene is TRBD2 (7 bases). The ends were cut back, 0 bases at V and 7 bases at J, with 18 bases in the middle. CDR3 size: 16 residues. CDR1 MNHNY and CDR2 SVGAGI come from the germline V gene (reference sequence). In nucleotides, the CDR3 is TGTGCCAGCAGTTACTCGAGTCCGGGGGGCGGATGGACCCAGTACTTC. Amino acid sequence: CASSYSSPGGGWTQYF.

The chain carries TRBV9 and TRBJ2-7; D possibly corresponds to TRBD1 (6 bases). From germline, CDR1 is SGDLS and CDR2 YYNGEE. This CDR3 has 14 amino acids. Trimming took 3 bases from V and 5 from J, leaving 15 bases between them. The CDR3 loop is CASSAPQGTDEQYF. CDR3 DNA sequence: TGTGCCAGCAGCGCCCCGCAGGGGACCGACGAGCAGTACTTC.

By share, this clone ranks as medium-sized. This chain joins TRBV13 and TRBJ1-2, with D perhaps TRBD1 (6 bases). Deletions cut 5 bases from V and 1 base from J, with 11 bases between. CDR1 is PRHDT, CDR2 FYEKMQ, per germline (reference sequence). CDR3 size: 14 residues. The CDR3 nucleotides read TGTGCCAGCAGCCCAGGGGAGAGTAACTATGGCTACACCTTC. Protein product: CASSPGESNYGYTF.

The count of this clone is one. Mismatch with germline at one junction end may stem from a read error. The chain recombines TRBV7-7 with TRBJ1-4, with a possible D match to TRBD1 (5 bases). The CDR3 covers 15 residues. Germline V CDR1 and CDR2: SSHAT, FNYEAQ (reference sequence). The CDR3, as DNA: TGTGCTAGCAGCTTAGGTGGGGCCCCGGCTGAAAAACTGTTTTTT. The encoded protein is CASSLGGAPAEKLFF.

This clone was observed a few times. The chain uses TRBV6-5 and TRBJ1-6; 7 positions match TRBD1. CDR1 is MNHEY, CDR2 SVGAGI, per germline. The CDR3 spans 15 residues. V lost 1 base and J lost 8; bases outside the gene matches: 5. CDR3 in amino acids: CASSYFRQGYSPLHF. The CDR3 coding sequence is TGTGCCAGCAGTTACTTCCGACAGGGATATTCACCCCTCCACTTT.

This chain links TRBV28 with TRBJ1-4; TRBD1 matches 7 bases. The CDR3 covers 16 residues. CDR1 is MDHEN and CDR2 is SYDVKM in the germline V gene. V dropped 3 bases and J dropped 8; count of bases not matched to a gene: 12. As DNA, the CDR3 is TGTGCCAGCAGTTTCATCGTGGGGACAGCGACCGAAAAACTGTTTTTT. Its protein is CASSFIVGTATEKLFF.

The V call is TRBV9, the J call TRBJ2-1; D may match TRBD1 or TRBD2 (6 bases each). This CDR3 is built from 12 residues. Germline CDR1 is SGDLS and CDR2 is YYNGEE. V lost 4 bases and J 8 bases, leaving 10 bases between the germline ends. The CDR3 nucleotides are TGTGCCAGCAGCCTAGGGGGGCATGAGCAGTTCTTC. Translated: CASSLGGHEQFF.

This chain uses TRBV5-1 with TRBJ2-7, with D maybe TRBD2 (5 bases). Germline values: CDR1 SGHRS, CDR2 YFSETQ. Trimming left V 0 bases short and J 1 base short, with 11 bases between. This CDR3 has 15 residues. CDR3 in DNA: TGCGCCAGCAGCTTGGGGGCGGGCCGTTCCTACGAGCAGTACTTC. Protein sequence: CASSLGAGRSYEQYF.